What follows are 4 T cell receptor beta chains derived from one specimen sequenced in a study of human T cells and chemical hapten exposure. Indicated time point: patch test 2, 6 weeks after DPC sensitization. Described treatment: therapeutic diphenylcyclopropenone sensitization with weekly scalp DPC. MiXCR was run by TCRdb on the RACE reads, yielding one entry per CDR3 protein. Counted here are 85,000 or so distinct CDR3 sequences, around 10% occurring once; the ten biggest clones make up about 1.6%. The starting material was whole blood, obtained in connection with sensitization to the hapten diphenylcyclopropenone (DPC). These receptors all stem from a man aged 18 to 30 with alopecia areata. Some clones in this sample may be carry-over from other donors' samples.

This clonotype was recorded at least ten times. The CDR3 nucleotides are TGTGCCAGCTCAGAGGGACTAGCGGGGGGACGCAATGAGCAGTTCTTC. Protein sequence: CASSEGLAGGRNEQFF. The V gene is TRBV18, the J gene TRBJ2-1; 15 bases fit TRBD2. The germline V gene has CDR1 KGHSH and CDR2 LQKENI. There are 16 residues in the CDR3. Trimming cost V 5 bases and J 6 bases; bases outside gene matches: 5.

Ten or more counts support this clonotype. The rearrangement joins TRBV12-3 or TRBV12-4 to TRBJ2-3; D is uncertain. V was trimmed by 5 bases and J by 0 bases, leaving 12 bases between them. The CDR3 runs to 15 residues. CDR3 nucleotides: TGTGCCAGCAGTCTACATCCGGACAGCACAGATACGCAGTATTTT. It specifies CASSLHPDSTDTQYF.

Ten or more counts support this clonotype. This chain connects TRBV7-3 to TRBJ1-1; D is ambiguous. The ends were cut back, 4 bases at V and 3 bases at J, with 12 bases in the middle. Germline loops: CDR1 SGHTA, CDR2 FQGTGA. CDR3 length: 14 amino acids. The CDR3 here is CASSSNTVHTEAFF. The CDR3 DNA follows: TGTGCCAGCAGCTCCAATACAGTTCACACTGAAGCTTTCTTT.

The genes are TRBV10-3 and TRBJ2-1; D is unclear. The V gene lost 1 base and the J gene lost 2 bases, with 9 bases spanning the gap. The CDR3 is 15 amino acids. Germline V gene sequence: CDR1 ENHRY, CDR2 SYGVKD. The CDR3 sequence: CAISEYEGTYNEQFF. The CDR3 DNA sequence: TGTGCCATCAGTGAGTATGAAGGTACCTACAATGAGCAGTTCTTC.